Listed below are T cell receptor beta chains from one sample, sequenced in a study of cytomegalovirus exposure and HLA in healthy donors. TCRdb keeps only in-frame clones here, not all; method: immunoSEQ multiplex PCR. The sample holds about 200,000 clones, about 80% seen once. Material for sequencing was PBMCs. The receptors were sampled from a male donor in good health and CMV-seronegative. Both conserved end residues are part of each CDR3. A D gene is named only where the DNA matches it firmly. Only some rows state a clone size, as once, few, many or a class for expanded clones.

J gene: TRBJ2-7; clone size: -; D gene: -; V gene: TRBV30; CDR3 DNA: TGTGCCTGGACCCTCCGGGACTGGAGCTCCTACGAGCAGTACTTC; CDR3 protein: CAWTLRDWSSYEQYF
J gene: TRBJ2-3; clone size: -; D gene: TRBD2; V gene: TRBV7-2; CDR3 DNA: TGTGCCAGCAGCTTACATATCGGGGCGGGGGGGCTTAGCCCGCAGTATTTT; CDR3 protein: CASSLHIGAGGLSPQYF
J gene: TRBJ2-2; clone size: -; D gene: TRBD1; V gene: TRBV5-6; CDR3 DNA: TGTGCCAGCAGTCCCGGGAGACAGGGGGCTTCCCTGAGAACCGGGGAGCTGTTTTTT; CDR3 protein: CASSPGRQGASLRTGELFF
J gene: TRBJ2-1; clone size: -; D gene: TRBD2; V gene: TRBV5-4; CDR3 DNA: TGTGCCAGCAGCTTACCGACTAGCGGGGGGGCGGGTCGAGTCTTGAATGAGCAGTTCTTC; CDR3 protein: CASSLPTSGGAGRVLNEQFF
J gene: TRBJ2-4; clone size: -; D gene: TRBD1; V gene: TRBV25-1; CDR3 DNA: TGTGCCAGCAGTGGGGACAGGGTTAAAGCCAAAAACATTCAGTACTTC; CDR3 protein: CASSGDRVKAKNIQYF
J gene: TRBJ1-2; clone size: -; D gene: -; V gene: TRBV5-1; CDR3 DNA: TGCGCCAGCAGCTTGCAACCAGCTAACTATGGCTACACCTTC; CDR3 protein: CASSLQPANYGYTF
J gene: TRBJ1-1; clone size: -; D gene: -; V gene: TRBV28; CDR3 DNA: TGTGCCAGCAGTCAGGGTTTAGCTTTCTTT; CDR3 protein: CASSQGLAFF
J gene: TRBJ2-2; clone size: -; D gene: TRBD1; V gene: TRBV6-5; CDR3 DNA: TGTGCCAGCAGTTACTGGGCAGGGGGAGTGAACGGGGAGCTGTTTTTT; CDR3 protein: CASSYWAGGVNGELFF
J gene: TRBJ1-2; clone size: -; D gene: TRBD1; V gene: TRBV5-1; CDR3 DNA: TGCGCCAGCAGCCCCGGACAGGGTAACTATGGCTACACCTTC; CDR3 protein: CASSPGQGNYGYTF
J gene: TRBJ1-1; clone size: few; D gene: TRBD1; V gene: TRBV6-5; CDR3 DNA: TGTGCCAGCAGGACAGGGGGTCTGGCTTTCTTT; CDR3 protein: CASRTGGLAFF
J gene: TRBJ2-7; clone size: few; D gene: TRBD1; V gene: TRBV10-3; CDR3 DNA: TGTGCCACAAGGACAGGGGGAGGGGAGCAGTACTTC; CDR3 protein: CATRTGGGEQYF
J gene: TRBJ2-5; clone size: -; D gene: TRBD1; V gene: TRBV7-2; CDR3 DNA: TGTGCCAGCAGCTTATACAGGGGCATCGGAGAGACCCAGTACTTC; CDR3 protein: CASSLYRGIGETQYF
J gene: TRBJ1-6; clone size: -; D gene: -; V gene: TRBV5-4; CDR3 DNA: TGTGCCAGCAGCCAGGGGTATAATTCACCCCTCCACTTT; CDR3 protein: CASSQGYNSPLHF
J gene: TRBJ2-3; clone size: -; D gene: TRBD2; V gene: TRBV30; CDR3 DNA: TGTGCCGCTCACCGGACTAGCGGGAGCACAGATACGCAGTATTTT; CDR3 protein: CAAHRTSGSTDTQYF
J gene: TRBJ1-5; clone size: -; D gene: TRBD1; V gene: TRBV19; CDR3 DNA: TGTGCCCAGTTGGTGGTAGGCAGGGGGGAAGATCAGCCCCAGCATTTT; CDR3 protein: CAQLVVGRGEDQPQHF
J gene: TRBJ2-7; clone size: few; D gene: -; V gene: TRBV5-6; CDR3 DNA: TGTGCCAGCAGGCGCCCCGGGCAGGGGGGCGAGCAGTACTTC; CDR3 protein: CASRRPGQGGEQYF
J gene: TRBJ2-5; clone size: -; D gene: TRBD1; V gene: TRBV28; CDR3 DNA: TGTGCCAGCAGCGGACAGGGATTGGAGACCCAGTACTTC; CDR3 protein: CASSGQGLETQYF
J gene: TRBJ2-2; clone size: -; D gene: TRBD2; V gene: TRBV2; CDR3 DNA: TGTGCCAGCAGGCTAGCGGGAGGGCAGGGCGGGGAGCTGTTTTTT; CDR3 protein: CASRLAGGQGGELFF
J gene: TRBJ2-2; clone size: -; D gene: -; V gene: TRBV6-1; CDR3 DNA: TGTGCCAGCAGCGCGGGACGGAACACCGGGGAGCTGTTTTTT; CDR3 protein: CASSAGRNTGELFF
J gene: TRBJ2-5; clone size: -; D gene: TRBD1; V gene: TRBV5-4; CDR3 DNA: TGTGCCAGCAGCCGGGGGACAGGGGGGGGAGAGACCCAGTACTTC; CDR3 protein: CASSRGTGGGETQYF
J gene: TRBJ1-2; clone size: -; D gene: TRBD1; V gene: TRBV28; CDR3 DNA: TGTGCCAGCAGCATCCCCACCCTGACAGGGTTGAACTATGGCTACACCTTC; CDR3 protein: CASSIPTLTGLNYGYTF
J gene: TRBJ1-1; clone size: -; D gene: -; V gene: TRBV13; CDR3 DNA: TGTGCCAGCAGTCGAGCCTCCGGGACACCATCCGAAGCTTTCTTT; CDR3 protein: CASSRASGTPSEAFF
J gene: TRBJ2-3; clone size: -; D gene: -; V gene: TRBV11-2; CDR3 DNA: TGTGCCAGCAGCTTACAGGCCGTGGATACGCAGTATTTT; CDR3 protein: CASSLQAVDTQYF
J gene: TRBJ2-7; clone size: -; D gene: -; V gene: TRBV27; CDR3 DNA: TGTGCCAGCAGACTTATCCCCGCCGGGTCTCATAGAGAGCAGTACTTC; CDR3 protein: CASRLIPAGSHREQYF
J gene: TRBJ1-1; clone size: -; D gene: TRBD1; V gene: TRBV4-3; CDR3 DNA: TGCGCCAGCAGCCGGGACAGAAACACTGAAGCTTTCTTT; CDR3 protein: CASSRDRNTEAFF
J gene: TRBJ1-2; clone size: -; D gene: -; V gene: TRBV14; CDR3 DNA: TGTGCCAGCAGCCTAGATGAGGGTACCCTCTATGGCTACACCTTC; CDR3 protein: CASSLDEGTLYGYTF
J gene: TRBJ2-3; clone size: -; D gene: -; V gene: TRBV7-9; CDR3 DNA: TGTGCCAGCAGCTACAGGGCAGATACGCAGTATTTT; CDR3 protein: CASSYRADTQYF
J gene: TRBJ1-5; clone size: -; D gene: -; V gene: TRBV29-1; CDR3 DNA: TGCAGCGTATCAACAGATCTCAATCAGCCCCAGCATTTT; CDR3 protein: CSVSTDLNQPQHF
J gene: TRBJ2-4; clone size: -; D gene: TRBD1; V gene: TRBV4-1; CDR3 DNA: TGCGCCAGCAGCCAGCATACAGGACAGGGCTTAAACATTCAGTACTTC; CDR3 protein: CASSQHTGQGLNIQYF
J gene: TRBJ2-5; clone size: -; D gene: -; V gene: TRBV5-5; CDR3 DNA: TGTGCCAGCAGCTTGGACGGTGTGAATTCTGGGGGGGAGACCCAGTACTTC; CDR3 protein: CASSLDGVNSGGETQYF
J gene: TRBJ1-4; clone size: -; D gene: -; V gene: TRBV7-9; CDR3 DNA: TGTGCCAGCAGCGCCCGGGGTGGTGAAAAACTGTTTTTT; CDR3 protein: CASSARGGEKLFF
J gene: TRBJ1-5; clone size: -; D gene: TRBD1; V gene: TRBV5-1; CDR3 DNA: TGCGCCAGCAGCTTGACAGGGGGAAATCAGCCCCAGCATTTT; CDR3 protein: CASSLTGGNQPQHF
J gene: TRBJ1-2; clone size: -; D gene: -; V gene: TRBV11-2; CDR3 DNA: TGTGCCAGCACGGACAGCCACTATGGCTACACCTTC; CDR3 protein: CASTDSHYGYTF
J gene: TRBJ2-1; clone size: -; D gene: TRBD2; V gene: TRBV9; CDR3 DNA: TGTGCCAGCAGCTCCCCGACTAGCGGGCTATACAATGAGCAGTTCTTC; CDR3 protein: CASSSPTSGLYNEQFF
J gene: TRBJ2-1; clone size: once; D gene: TRBD2; V gene: TRBV10-3; CDR3 DNA: TGTGCCATCAGTGAGACTAGCGGTGGCAATGAGCAGTTCTTC; CDR3 protein: CAISETSGGNEQFF
J gene: TRBJ2-1; clone size: -; D gene: TRBD2; V gene: TRBV9; CDR3 DNA: TGTGCCAGCAGCGTAGCTGGTCGGGGGAGGGGCCAGTTCTTC; CDR3 protein: CASSVAGRGRGQFF
J gene: TRBJ1-2; clone size: -; D gene: -; V gene: TRBV4-3; CDR3 DNA: TGCGCCAGCAGCCAAGATTTCGCCGTCTCGGGTTATGGCTACACCTTC; CDR3 protein: CASSQDFAVSGYGYTF
J gene: TRBJ1-1; clone size: -; D gene: TRBD1; V gene: TRBV2; CDR3 DNA: TGTGCCAGCAGTTCACAGGGGAGTGGTGAAGCTTTCTTT; CDR3 protein: CASSSQGSGEAFF
J gene: TRBJ2-7; clone size: -; D gene: -; V gene: TRBV28; CDR3 DNA: TGTGCCAGCAGTTCCACAGGTACCGAGCAGTACTTC; CDR3 protein: CASSSTGTEQYF
J gene: TRBJ1-6; clone size: -; D gene: -; V gene: TRBV7-8; CDR3 DNA: TGTGCCAGCAGCCGGGACTGGACTAGTTCACCCCTCCACTTT; CDR3 protein: CASSRDWTSSPLHF
J gene: TRBJ2-1; clone size: -; D gene: TRBD2; V gene: TRBV30; CDR3 DNA: TGTGCCTGGAACAGCGGGAGGAGCGGCGATGAGCAGTTCTTC; CDR3 protein: CAWNSGRSGDEQFF
J gene: TRBJ1-2; clone size: -; D gene: TRBD1; V gene: TRBV11-2; CDR3 DNA: TGTGCCAGCAGCTTCAAGGGGGCCCGCTTTGATGGCTACACCTTC; CDR3 protein: CASSFKGARFDGYTF
J gene: TRBJ2-1; clone size: -; D gene: -; V gene: TRBV4-3; CDR3 DNA: TGCGCCAGCAGCCAAACTTGGACTAACAATGAGCAGTTCTTC; CDR3 protein: CASSQTWTNNEQFF
J gene: TRBJ2-1; clone size: -; D gene: TRBD2; V gene: TRBV7-2; CDR3 DNA: TGTGCCAGCAGGCCGGGACTAGCGGGGTACAATGAGCAGTTCTTC; CDR3 protein: CASRPGLAGYNEQFF
J gene: TRBJ1-4; clone size: -; D gene: -; V gene: TRBV7-8; CDR3 DNA: TGTGCCAGCGGTTCATGGCATGAAAAACTGTTTTTT; CDR3 protein: CASGSWHEKLFF
J gene: TRBJ1-4; clone size: -; D gene: -; V gene: TRBV4-2; CDR3 DNA: TGTGCCAGCAGCCAAGAACGGGGAGGGATTGGTGAAAAACTGTTTTTT; CDR3 protein: CASSQERGGIGEKLFF
J gene: TRBJ2-6; clone size: -; D gene: -; V gene: TRBV21-1; CDR3 DNA: TGTGCCAGCAGCCCGCGGACAGGGGCGGCTGGGGCCAACGTCCTGACTTTC; CDR3 protein: CASSPRTGAAGANVLTF
J gene: TRBJ2-4; clone size: -; D gene: -; V gene: TRBV29-1; CDR3 DNA: TGCAGTGTTGACCCGGGAGAAAACATTCAGTACTTC; CDR3 protein: CSVDPGENIQYF
J gene: TRBJ1-4; clone size: -; D gene: TRBD1; V gene: TRBV19; CDR3 DNA: TGTGCCAGTAGTGTACCGGGACAGGGAAATGAAAAACTGTTTTTT; CDR3 protein: CASSVPGQGNEKLFF
J gene: TRBJ2-1; clone size: -; D gene: TRBD2; V gene: TRBV30; CDR3 DNA: TGTGCCTGGAGTGTACGGAGAGCGGGGAGGGCGCACAATGAGCAGTTCTTC; CDR3 protein: CAWSVRRAGRAHNEQFF
J gene: TRBJ2-4; clone size: -; D gene: -; V gene: TRBV5-3; CDR3 DNA: TGTGCCAGAAGCTTTCTCCCGGGACAAGGGAACCGCCTAGCCAAAAACATTCAGTACTTC; CDR3 protein: CARSFLPGQGNRLAKNIQYF
J gene: TRBJ2-2; clone size: -; D gene: TRBD1; V gene: TRBV15; CDR3 DNA: TGTGCCACCAGCAGCTGGGACAGCGCGAACACCGGGGAGCTGTTTTTT; CDR3 protein: CATSSWDSANTGELFF
J gene: TRBJ2-7; clone size: -; D gene: -; V gene: TRBV2; CDR3 DNA: TGTGCCAGCCACACCCCAGGGGTTGTAAGGTACGAGCAGTACTTC; CDR3 protein: CASHTPGVVRYEQYF
J gene: TRBJ2-5; clone size: -; D gene: TRBD2; V gene: TRBV29-1; CDR3 DNA: TGCAGCGTTGCCCAGACTAGCGGGAAAGAGACCCAGTACTTC; CDR3 protein: CSVAQTSGKETQYF
J gene: TRBJ2-2; clone size: -; D gene: TRBD1; V gene: TRBV18; CDR3 DNA: TGTGCCAGCTCACCAACAGGGGGGAACACCGGGGAGCTGTTTTTT; CDR3 protein: CASSPTGGNTGELFF